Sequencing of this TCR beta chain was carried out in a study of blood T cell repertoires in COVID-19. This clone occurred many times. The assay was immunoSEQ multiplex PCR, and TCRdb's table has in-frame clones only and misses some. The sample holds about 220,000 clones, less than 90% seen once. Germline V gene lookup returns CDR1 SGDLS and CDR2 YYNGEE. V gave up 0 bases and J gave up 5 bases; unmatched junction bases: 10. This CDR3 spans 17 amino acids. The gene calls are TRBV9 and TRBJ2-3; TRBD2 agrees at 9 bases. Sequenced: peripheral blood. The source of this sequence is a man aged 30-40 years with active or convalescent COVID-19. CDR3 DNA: TGTGCCAGCAGCGTAGTGGGTAGCGGGGGATCTGGAGATACGCAGTATTTT. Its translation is CASSVVGSGGSGDTQYF. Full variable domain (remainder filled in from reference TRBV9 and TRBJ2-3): DSGVTQTPKHLITATGQRVTLRCSPRSGDLSVYWYQQSLDQGLQFLIQYYNGEERAKGNILERFSAQQFPDLHSELNLSSLELGDSALYFCASSVVGSGGSGDTQYFGPGTRLTVL.